One sample yielded the 27 T cell receptor beta chains listed below, sequenced in a study of cytomegalovirus exposure and HLA in healthy donors. Use of 60 Vbeta and 13 Jbeta primers characterized the PCR. Profiled with immunoSEQ multiplex PCR; TCRdb holds only in-frame clones, not every one. The sample yields under 50,000 clones, about 90% seen once. Sequencing input: PBMCs. The receptor source for this set is a woman aged 40 to 55 in good health and CMV-seropositive.

V is TRBV6-1 and J is TRBJ2-7; 11 positions match TRBD2. Trimming took 4 bases from V and 2 from J; bases not matched to a gene: 4. Germline values: CDR1 MNHNS, CDR2 SASEGT. The CDR3 totals 15 residues. CDR3 protein: CASSVTSGSPYEQYF. CDR3 bases: TGTGCCAGCAGTGTTACTAGCGGGAGTCCCTACGAGCAGTACTTC.

The CDR3 sequence is CASSSYPPQHF. CDR3 nucleotides: TGTGCCAGCAGCTCGTATCCGCCCCAGCATTTT. This chain links TRBV28 with TRBJ1-5, with D unclear. The CDR3 loop spans 11 amino acids. CDR1 is MDHEN, CDR2 SYDVKM, per germline. The V end lost 6 bases, the J end lost 9 bases, and 9 bases lay between the germline ends.

The gene calls are TRBV25-1 and TRBJ2-7, with 7 positions matching TRBD1. Unmatched junction bases numbered 3, after V lost 3 bases and J lost 1 base. Germline CDR1 reads MGHDK; CDR2 reads SYGVNS. CDR3 size: 14 residues. This chain's CDR3 is CASSDWDSSYEQYF. CDR3 bases: TGTGCCAGCAGTGACTGGGACAGTTCCTACGAGCAGTACTTC.

This clone was counted only a few times. This chain connects TRBV18 to TRBJ2-1, with 8 nucleotides matching TRBD1. This CDR3 is built from 16 residues. V lost 0 bases, J lost 5 bases, and 6 bases stayed unmatched. From germline, CDR1 is KGHSH and CDR2 LQKENI. CDR3 residues: CASSPPEGQGDNEQFF. CDR3 nucleotides: TGTGCCAGCTCACCACCGGAAGGACAGGGAGACAATGAGCAGTTCTTC.

The CDR3 DNA reads as TGTGCCAGCGAATCGCCCCCCCCGGGGAGCTCCTACAATGAGCAGTTCTTC. Translating gives CASESPPPGSSYNEQFF. This chain joins TRBV25-1 and TRBJ2-1; tentatively, D is TRBD2 (5 bases). Germline V gives CDR1 MGHDK, CDR2 SYGVNS. This CDR3 has 17 residues. V was trimmed by 8 bases and J by 0 bases, leaving 20 bases between them.

The V call is TRBV23-1, the J call TRBJ1-3, with D tentatively TRBD1 (5 bases). TRBV23-1 is labeled an ORF, and its function is uncertain. V lost 8 bases and J lost 0, with 11 bases in between. The CDR3 spans 14 residues. CDR3 loop: CASPGGSSGNTIYF. In DNA form, the CDR3 reads TGCGCCAGCCCGGGGGGTAGCTCTGGAAACACCATATATTTT.

The table lists this clone with a count of one. The V and J genes are TRBV6-5 and TRBJ1-2, with TRBD1 matching 10 bases. CDR1 is MNHEY and CDR2 is SVGAGI in the germline V gene. The length of the CDR3 is 14 residues. J lost 8 bases, V lost 6 bases, and 9 bases had no gene match. DNA for the CDR3: TGTGCCAGCAGCCCGATCGGGACAGGGGACGGCTACACCTTC. Residues: CASSPIGTGDGYTF.

A single count supports this clone. At one of its ends the junction is not consistent with the germline gene, which may arise from a read error. V gene TRBV7-9 combines with J gene TRBJ2-7, with TRBD1 identical over 10 bases. This CDR3 is built from 16 residues. CDR1 and CDR2 (germline): SEHNR, FQNEAQ (reference sequence). This CDR3 is CSSSSNTGTGEYEQYF. DNA of the CDR3: TGTTCCAGCAGCTCCAATACCGGGACAGGGGAATACGAGCAGTACTTC. The full variable domain, in which reference TRBV7-9 and TRBJ2-7 provide the parts outside the CDR3, is DTGVSQNPRHKITKRGQNVTFRCDPISEHNRLYWYRQTLGQGPEFLTYFQNEAQLEKSRLLSDRFSAERPKGSFSTLEIQRTEQGDSAMYLCSSSSNTGTGEYEQYFGPGTRLTVT.

This clone came up once. The rearrangement uses TRBV4-1 and TRBJ1-5; 8 bases are a match to TRBD1. Trimming cost V 0 bases and J 2 bases; bases outside gene matches: 0. The CDR3 covers 15 residues. Germline lookup yields CDR1 MGHRA and CDR2 YSYEKL. The CDR3 coding sequence is TGCGCCAGCAGCCAAGAACAGGGGGGCAATCAGCCCCAGCATTTT. Translation gives CASSQEQGGNQPQHF.

The J gene is TRBJ2-1, the V gene TRBV6-5, with 9 bases that match TRBD1. This CDR3 is 15 amino acids long. With V trimmed by 2 bases and J by 5 bases, 4 bases remained unmatched. Germline CDR1 MNHEY, CDR2 SVGAGI. In DNA form, the CDR3 reads TGTGCCAGCAGTTACGCACAGGGGGCCAACAATGAGCAGTTCTTC. This gives the protein CASSYAQGANNEQFF.

J is TRBJ2-2 and V is TRBV7-3, with D perhaps TRBD2 (7 bases). V was pared by 4 bases and J by 7 bases, with 16 bases between. CDR3 length equals 15 residues. Germline CDR1 reads SGHTA; CDR2 reads FQGTGA. CDR3 DNA sequence: TGTGCCAGCAGCTACCTTGGGGGCGGGGGCGGGGAGCTGTTTTTT. This sequence encodes CASSYLGGGGGELFF. The full variable domain, its missing parts supplied by reference TRBV7-3 and TRBJ2-2, is GAGVSQTPSNKVTEKGKYVELRCDPISGHTALYWYRQSLGQGPEFLIYFQGTGAADDSGLPNDRFFAVRPEGSVSTLKIQRTERGDSAVYLCASSYLGGGGGELFFGEGSRLTVL.

This chain links TRBV28 with TRBJ2-1; no clear D. From germline, CDR1 is MDHEN and CDR2 SYDVKM. V was pared by 3 bases and J by 7 bases, with 7 bases between. The CDR3 totals 12 residues. The CDR3 reads CASSLRVNEQFF. The CDR3, as DNA: TGTGCCAGCAGTTTGCGAGTGAATGAGCAGTTCTTC.

V usage is TRBV5-4 and J usage is TRBJ2-7; 9 bases fit TRBD1. There are 13 residues in the CDR3. V trimming: 2 bases; J trimming: 5 bases; junction bases outside the gene matches: 2. CDR1 and CDR2 (germline): SGHNT, YYREEE (reference sequence). The CDR3 DNA sequence: TGTGCCAGCAGCTTCTGGACAGGGGACGAGCAGTACTTC. It encodes CASSFWTGDEQYF. The variable domain in full, completed from reference TRBV5-4 and TRBJ2-7, reads ETGVTQSPTHLIKTRGQQVTLRCSSQSGHNTVSWYQQALGQGPQFIFQYYREEENGRGNFPPRFSGLQFPNYSSELNVNALELDDSALYLCASSFWTGDEQYFGPGTRLTVT.

The chain is built from TRBV10-3 and TRBJ2-5; D is unclear. Germline V lookup: CDR1 ENHRY, CDR2 SYGVKD. V was trimmed by 0 bases and J by 5 bases, leaving 4 bases between them. The CDR3 length is 12 residues. Written as DNA, the CDR3 is TGTGCCATCAGTGAGTCGAGTGAGACCCAGTACTTC. Its protein product is CAISESSETQYF.

On this clone itself: A far larger clone differs by one base, so this is likely a read error. Other nucleotide sequences in the sample specify the same CDR3. The CDR3 DNA sequence: TGTGCCAGCAGTTTAGGTAGGGGGGGTGAAGCTTTCTTT. Translating it yields CASSLGRGGEAFF. The chain recombines TRBV13 with TRBJ1-1; perhaps TRBD1 as D (6 bases). The CDR3 consists of 13 residues. Germline assignment: CDR1 PRHDT and CDR2 FYEKMQ (reference sequence).

This chain links TRBV2 with TRBJ1-2; no reliable D call. V was shortened by 1 base and J by 7 bases, with 10 bases between the two germline ends. The CDR3 covers 13 residues. Germline V gene lookup returns CDR1 SNHLY and CDR2 FYNNEI. For the CDR3, the DNA is TGTGCCAGCAGTGAAGAGACTGAGGGTGGCTACACCTTC. Amino acid sequence: CASSEETEGGYTF.

The chain is built from TRBV28 and TRBJ1-4, with D possibly being TRBD1 (5 bases). The germline CDR1 and CDR2 sequences are MDHEN and SYDVKM. Trimming left V 2 bases short and J 5 bases short, with 9 bases between. The CDR3 runs to 14 residues. In DNA form, the CDR3 reads TGTGCCAGCAGTTTACCCAGGGCAAATGAAAAACTGTTTTTT. Its protein is CASSLPRANEKLFF.

V and J are TRBV5-1 and TRBJ2-1; D is possibly TRBD2 (5 bases). This CDR3 contains 15 residues. V dropped 0 bases and J dropped 4 bases, with 11 bases sitting between them. Germline values: CDR1 SGHRS, CDR2 YFSETQ. CDR3 nucleotide sequence: TGCGCCAGCAGCTTGGATGAGGGAACTTACAATGAGCAGTTCTTC. Translation gives CASSLDEGTYNEQFF.

The rearrangement links TRBV7-2 to TRBJ2-5; D might be TRBD2 (5 bases). Germline V gives CDR1 SGHTA, CDR2 FQGNSA. V was cut by 6 bases and J by 2 bases, with 10 bases left in between. The CDR3 has 13 residues. DNA for the CDR3: TGTGCCAGCAGAGTCGGGGTACAAGAGACCCAGTACTTC. It specifies CASRVGVQETQYF.

The V and J genes are TRBV7-8 and TRBJ2-2, with 14 bases aligning to TRBD2. V lost 5 bases and J lost 8; bases outside the gene matches: 7. Germline lookup yields CDR1 SGHVS and CDR2 FQNEAQ. This CDR3 comprises 16 residues. The CDR3: CASSDGLAGGQGELFF. For the CDR3, the DNA is TGTGCCAGCAGCGACGGACTAGCGGGGGGCCAGGGGGAGCTGTTTTTT.

This sequence joins TRBV19 and TRBJ2-1, with 16 positions matching TRBD2. Looked up from germline, CDR1 is LNHDA and CDR2 is SQIVND (reference sequence). V shed 8 bases and J 7 bases; nucleotides not matched to a gene: 11. This CDR3 is 17 amino acids long. CDR3 in amino acids: CASYPGLAGGPWNEQFF. The CDR3 region has the DNA TGTGCCAGTTATCCGGGACTAGCGGGAGGGCCGTGGAATGAGCAGTTCTTC.

The CDR3 nucleotides are TGTGCCAGCAGCAAAGATGGACCGCCACAGGCTCCCCATGGCTACACCTTC. As protein: CASSKDGPPQAPHGYTF. The gene calls are TRBV21-1 and TRBJ1-2; TRBD1 is the table's D call and was not checked against the DNA. TRBV21-1 is recorded as a pseudogene. This CDR3 is built from 17 residues.

The DNA of the CDR3 is TGTGCCAGCTCACCAGGGCTGGAGACCCAGTACTTC. This gives the protein CASSPGLETQYF. The rearrangement uses TRBV18 and TRBJ2-5; D is undetermined. This CDR3 has 12 amino acids. Germline-derived CDR1 and CDR2 are KGHSH and LQKENI. Trimming removed 2 bases from V and 5 bases from J, with 6 bases in between.

V gene TRBV28 combines with J gene TRBJ2-1; 10 positions match TRBD2. The V segment lost 6 bases and the J segment 0 bases; nucleotides outside the gene matches: 11. Germline CDR1 is MDHEN and CDR2 is SYDVKM. This CDR3 region has 18 residues. The CDR3 DNA reads TGTGCCAGCAGCGAGCGGGAGGGCCCCTCCGGCTCCTACAATGAGCAGTTCTTC. Protein: CASSEREGPSGSYNEQFF.

Only one count was recorded for this clone. The chain uses TRBV29-1 and TRBJ1-1, with D uncertain. V was trimmed by 7 bases and J by 7 bases, leaving 19 bases between them. Per germline, CDR1 SQVTM and CDR2 ANQGSEA. The CDR3 consists of 13 residues. CDR3 sequence reads: CSGSPERVSEAFF. In DNA, the CDR3 is TGCAGCGGTAGCCCCGAGCGGGTAAGTGAAGCTTTCTTT.

The chain couples TRBV7-6 to TRBJ2-5, with 9 positions matching TRBD2. Germline lookup yields CDR1 SGHVS and CDR2 FNYEAQ. The CDR3 has 15 residues. With 0 bases clipped from V and 4 bases from J, the junction kept 3 bases outside the gene matches. For the CDR3, the DNA is TGTGCCAGCAGCTTAGCTAGCGGGAGTCGAGAGACCCAGTACTTC. Its protein is CASSLASGSRETQYF.

The chain uses TRBV2 and TRBJ2-1; 8 bases are a match to TRBD2. J lost 10 bases, V lost 5 bases, and 7 bases had no gene match. This CDR3 has 13 amino acids. Germline CDR1 reads SNHLY; CDR2 reads FYNNEI. Here the CDR3 reads CASSPGGLEEQFF. CDR3 bases: TGTGCCAGCAGTCCGGGGGGGCTGGAGGAGCAGTTCTTC. The full variable domain, completed using reference TRBV2 and TRBJ2-1, is EPEVTQTPSHQVTQMGQEVILRCVPISNHLYFYWYRQILGQKVEFLVSFYNNEISEKSEIFDDQFSVERPDGSNFTLKIRSTKLEDSAMYFCASSPGGLEEQFFGPGTRLTVL.